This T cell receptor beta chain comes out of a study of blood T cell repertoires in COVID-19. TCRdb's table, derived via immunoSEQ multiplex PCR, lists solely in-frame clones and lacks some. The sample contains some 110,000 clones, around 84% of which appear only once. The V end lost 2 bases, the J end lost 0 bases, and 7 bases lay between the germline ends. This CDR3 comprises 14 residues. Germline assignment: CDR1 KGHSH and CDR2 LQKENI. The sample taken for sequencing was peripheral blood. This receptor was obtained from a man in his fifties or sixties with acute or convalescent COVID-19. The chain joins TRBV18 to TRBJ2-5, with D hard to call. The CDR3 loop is CASSPKQNQETQYF. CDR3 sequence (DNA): TGTGCCAGCTCACCAAAACAGAACCAAGAGACCCAGTACTTC. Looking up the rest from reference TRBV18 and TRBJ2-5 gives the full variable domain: NAGVMQNPRHLVRRRGQEARLRCSPMKGHSHVYWYRQLPEEGLKFMVYLQKENIIDESGMPKERFSAEFPKEGPSILRIQQVVRGDSAAYFCASSPKQNQETQYFGPGTRLLVL.